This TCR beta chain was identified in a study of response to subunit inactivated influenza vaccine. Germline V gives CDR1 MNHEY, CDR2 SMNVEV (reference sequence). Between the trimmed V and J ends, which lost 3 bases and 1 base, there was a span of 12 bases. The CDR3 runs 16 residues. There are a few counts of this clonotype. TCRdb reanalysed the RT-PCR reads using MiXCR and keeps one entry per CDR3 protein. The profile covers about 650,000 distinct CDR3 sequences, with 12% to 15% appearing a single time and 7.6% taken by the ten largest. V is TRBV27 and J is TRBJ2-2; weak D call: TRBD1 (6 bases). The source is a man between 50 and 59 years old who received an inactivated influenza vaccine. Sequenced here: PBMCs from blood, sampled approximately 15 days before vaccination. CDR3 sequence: CASSFGGQVNTGELFF. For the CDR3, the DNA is TGTGCCAGCAGTTTTGGGGGACAAGTGAACACCGGGGAGCTGTTTTTT.